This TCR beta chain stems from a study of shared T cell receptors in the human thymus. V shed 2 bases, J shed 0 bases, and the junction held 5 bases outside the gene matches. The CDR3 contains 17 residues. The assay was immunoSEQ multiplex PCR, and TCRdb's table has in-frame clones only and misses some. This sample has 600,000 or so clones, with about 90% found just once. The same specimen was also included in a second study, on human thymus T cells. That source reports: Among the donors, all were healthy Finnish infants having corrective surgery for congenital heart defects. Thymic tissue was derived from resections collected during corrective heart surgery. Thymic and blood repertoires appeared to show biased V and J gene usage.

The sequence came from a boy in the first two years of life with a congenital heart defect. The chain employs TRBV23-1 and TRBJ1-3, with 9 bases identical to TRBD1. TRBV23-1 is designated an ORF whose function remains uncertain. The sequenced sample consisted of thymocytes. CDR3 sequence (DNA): TGCGCCAGCAGTCAAAGGCCGGGACAGGGCTCTGGAAACACCATATATTTT. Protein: CASSQRPGQGSGNTIYF.